This T cell receptor beta chain was obtained from a study of cytomegalovirus exposure and HLA in healthy donors. This clone appeared a few times. Its antigen is unidentified. The PCR had 60 Vbeta and 13 Jbeta primers. Libraries were prepared by immunoSEQ multiplex PCR; TCRdb keeps only in-frame clonotypes and omits some of them. The sample lists about 77,000 clones; around 78% were seen once. Overall study findings and caveats: Roughly 170 TCR beta chains were listed as cytomegalovirus-associated.

Sequencing used PBMCs. This clonotype originated in a middle-aged man in good health and CMV-seronegative.

CDR3 amino acids: CASSLQMVITEYF. DNA of the CDR3: TGTGCCAGCAGCTTGCAAATGGTTATAACTGAGTACTTC. This sequence joins TRBV5-6 and TRBJ2-7; no clear D gene. The CDR3 covers 13 residues. Per the germline V gene, CDR1 is SGHDT and CDR2 is YYEEEE. Trimming removed 1 base at V and 11 bases at J, with 16 bases between. The whole variable domain, remainder taken from reference TRBV5-6 and TRBJ2-7, is DAGVTQSPTHLIKTRGQQVTLRCSPKSGHDTVSWYQQALGQGPQFIFQYYEEEERQRGNFPDRFSGHQFPNYSSELNVNALLLGDSALYLCASSLQMVITEYFGPGTRLTVT.